This T cell receptor beta chain is drawn from a study of neurological immune-mediated disorders. Study information: Relapsing-remitting disease was seen in about 90% of the roughly 35 multiple sclerosis patients, and secondary progressive disease was seen in 3.

General study results and limits: No expanded-clone CDR3 amino acid sequence recurred across subjects, suggesting private TCR-beta repertoires. The greatest degree of TCR clonal expansion was observed in HTLV-1-associated myelopathy, with the lowest in multiple sclerosis, below that of healthy controls.

This clonotype appeared many times. The target antigen is unknown. TCRdb redid the calling of the 5' RACE reads with MiXCR, one entry per CDR3 protein. The data contain tens of thousands of distinct CDR3 sequences, 3% to 4.5% of them singletons. This CDR3 contains 17 residues. The V gene's germline CDR1 is SGHKS and CDR2 YYEKEE (reference sequence). The V end was cut by 4 bases, the J end by 7 bases, with 21 bases between. The chain recombines TRBV5-5 with TRBJ1-6, with D perhaps TRBD1 (6 bases). The sequenced sample was PBMCs. The sequence derives from a woman between 50 and 59 years old with multiple sclerosis. Here the CDR3 DNA reads TGTGCCAGCAGCCGCGTTACAACAGGGAGAGGAAATTCACCCCTCCACTTT. Translating it yields CASSRVTTGRGNSPLHF.